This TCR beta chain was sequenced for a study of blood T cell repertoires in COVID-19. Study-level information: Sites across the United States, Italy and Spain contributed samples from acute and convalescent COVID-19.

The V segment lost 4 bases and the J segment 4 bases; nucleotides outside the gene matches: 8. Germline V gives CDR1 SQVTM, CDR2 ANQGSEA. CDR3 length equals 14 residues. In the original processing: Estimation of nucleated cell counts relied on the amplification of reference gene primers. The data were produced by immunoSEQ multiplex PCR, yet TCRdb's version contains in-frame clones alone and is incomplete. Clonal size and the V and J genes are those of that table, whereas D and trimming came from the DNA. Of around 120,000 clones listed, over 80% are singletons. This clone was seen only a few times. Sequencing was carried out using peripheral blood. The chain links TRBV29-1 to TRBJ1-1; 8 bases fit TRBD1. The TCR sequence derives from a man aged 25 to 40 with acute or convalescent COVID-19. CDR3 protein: CSVVSRGQGTEAFF. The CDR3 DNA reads TGCAGCGTTGTATCCAGGGGGCAAGGCACTGAAGCTTTCTTT.